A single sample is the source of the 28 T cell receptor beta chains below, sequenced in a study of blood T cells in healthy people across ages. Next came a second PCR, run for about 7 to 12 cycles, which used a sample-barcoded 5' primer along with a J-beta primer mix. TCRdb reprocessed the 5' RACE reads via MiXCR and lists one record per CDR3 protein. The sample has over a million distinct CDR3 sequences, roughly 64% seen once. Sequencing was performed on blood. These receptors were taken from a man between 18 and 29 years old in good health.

CDR3 coding DNA: TGCGCCAGCAGCTGGACCAGAATTAATTCGAACACTGAAGCTTTCTTT. Its protein product is CASSWTRINSNTEAFF. The chain is built from TRBV5-1 and TRBJ1-1; D ambiguous. The germline gives CDR1 SGHRS, CDR2 YFSETQ. V was cut by 3 bases and J by 1 base, with 16 bases left in between. The CDR3 runs 16 residues.

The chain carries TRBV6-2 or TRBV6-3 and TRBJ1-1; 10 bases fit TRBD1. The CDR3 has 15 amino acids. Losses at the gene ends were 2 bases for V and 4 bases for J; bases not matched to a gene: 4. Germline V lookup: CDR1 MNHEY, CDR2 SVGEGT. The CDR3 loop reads CASSYRQGAITEAFF. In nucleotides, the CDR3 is TGTGCCAGCAGTTACAGACAGGGGGCAATCACTGAAGCTTTCTTT.

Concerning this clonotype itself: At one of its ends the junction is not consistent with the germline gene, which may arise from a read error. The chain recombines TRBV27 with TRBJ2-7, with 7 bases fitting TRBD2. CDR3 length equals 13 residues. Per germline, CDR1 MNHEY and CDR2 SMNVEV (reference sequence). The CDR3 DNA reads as TGTGCCAGCAGTCCGGGACTACATTACGGGCAGTACTTC. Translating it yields CASSPGLHYGQYF.

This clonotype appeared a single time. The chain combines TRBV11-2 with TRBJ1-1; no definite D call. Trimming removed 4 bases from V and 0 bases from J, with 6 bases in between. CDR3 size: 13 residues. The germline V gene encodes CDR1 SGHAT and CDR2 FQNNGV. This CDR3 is CASSWEVNTEAFF. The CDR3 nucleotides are TGTGCCAGCAGCTGGGAGGTGAACACTGAAGCTTTCTTT.

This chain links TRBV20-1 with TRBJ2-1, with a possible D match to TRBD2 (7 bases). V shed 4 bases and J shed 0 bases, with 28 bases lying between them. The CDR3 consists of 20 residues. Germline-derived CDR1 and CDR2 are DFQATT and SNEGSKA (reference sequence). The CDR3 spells CSATRTAGNRDGSSYNEQFF. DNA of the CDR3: TGCAGTGCTACTAGGACAGCGGGAAACCGGGATGGAAGCTCCTACAATGAGCAGTTCTTC.

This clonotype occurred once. For the CDR3, the DNA is TGTGCCAGCAGCCAGAAAAGACAGCTCCAAGAGACCCAGTACTTC. Translation: CASSQKRQLQETQYF. This chain connects TRBV3-1 to TRBJ2-5; a weak D match, TRBD1 (5 bases). In germline, CDR1 is LGHDT, CDR2 YNNKEL (reference sequence). The CDR3 has 15 residues. Trimming removed 3 bases at V and 1 base at J, with 12 bases between.

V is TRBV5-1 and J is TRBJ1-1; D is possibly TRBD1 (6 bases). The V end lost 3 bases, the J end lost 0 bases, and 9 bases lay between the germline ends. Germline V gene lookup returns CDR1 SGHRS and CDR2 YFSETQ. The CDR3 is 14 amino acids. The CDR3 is CASSSGTLNTEAFF. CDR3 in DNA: TGCGCCAGCAGCTCCGGGACACTGAACACTGAAGCTTTCTTT.

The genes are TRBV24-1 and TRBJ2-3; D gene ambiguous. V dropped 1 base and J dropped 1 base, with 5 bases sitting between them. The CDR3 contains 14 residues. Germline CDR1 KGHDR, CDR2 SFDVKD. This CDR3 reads CATSDFSGTDTQYF. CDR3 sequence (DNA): TGTGCCACCAGTGATTTCTCCGGCACAGATACGCAGTATTTT.

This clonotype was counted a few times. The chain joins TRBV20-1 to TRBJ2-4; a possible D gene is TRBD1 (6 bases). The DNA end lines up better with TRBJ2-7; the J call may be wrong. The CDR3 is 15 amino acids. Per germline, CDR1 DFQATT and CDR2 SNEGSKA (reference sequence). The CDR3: CSASEPAGVRNEQYF. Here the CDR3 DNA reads TGCAGTGCTAGTGAGCCCGCAGGGGTAAGGAACGAGCAGTACTTC.

CDR3 nucleotides: TGCAGTGCCCCAGAGCGAGCGAACAATGAGCAGTTCTTC. Residues: CSAPERANNEQFF. The V gene is TRBV20-1, the J gene TRBJ2-1; D ambiguous. Germline V gene sequence: CDR1 DFQATT, CDR2 SNEGSKA (reference sequence). Trimming left V 6 bases short and J 5 bases short, with 14 bases between. The length of the CDR3 is 13 residues.

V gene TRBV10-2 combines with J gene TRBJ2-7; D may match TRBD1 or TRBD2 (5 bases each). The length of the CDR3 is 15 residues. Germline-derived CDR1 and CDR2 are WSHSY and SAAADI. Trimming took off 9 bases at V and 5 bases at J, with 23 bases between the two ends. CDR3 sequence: CASSISAGTPDEQYF. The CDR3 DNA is TGCGCCAGTAGTATATCGGCAGGGACCCCTGACGAGCAGTACTTC.

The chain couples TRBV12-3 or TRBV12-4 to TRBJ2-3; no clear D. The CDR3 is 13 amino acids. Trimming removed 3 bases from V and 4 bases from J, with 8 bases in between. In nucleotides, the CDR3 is TGTGCCAGCAGTTTGAGTAGGGCAGATACGCAGTATTTT. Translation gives CASSLSRADTQYF.

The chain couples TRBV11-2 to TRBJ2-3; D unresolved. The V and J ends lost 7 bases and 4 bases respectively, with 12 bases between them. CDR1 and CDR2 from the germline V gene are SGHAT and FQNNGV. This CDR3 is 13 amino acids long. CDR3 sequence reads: CASTSWVPDTQYF. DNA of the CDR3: TGTGCCAGCACCTCCTGGGTCCCAGATACGCAGTATTTT.

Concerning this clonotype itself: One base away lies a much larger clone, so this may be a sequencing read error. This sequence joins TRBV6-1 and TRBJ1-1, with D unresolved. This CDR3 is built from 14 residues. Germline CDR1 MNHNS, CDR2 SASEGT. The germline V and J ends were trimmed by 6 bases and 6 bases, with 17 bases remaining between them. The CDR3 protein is CASSSEWDVAEAFF. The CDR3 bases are TGTGCCAGCAGCTCCGAGTGGGATGTCGCTGAAGCTTTCTTT.

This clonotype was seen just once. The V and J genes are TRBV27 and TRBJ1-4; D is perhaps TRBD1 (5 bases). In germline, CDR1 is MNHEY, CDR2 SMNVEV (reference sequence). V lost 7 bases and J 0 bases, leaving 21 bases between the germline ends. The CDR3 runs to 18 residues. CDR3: CASMPPGGNRATNEKLFF. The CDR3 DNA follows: TGTGCCAGCATGCCTCCGGGGGGGAACAGAGCAACTAATGAAAAACTGTTTTTT.

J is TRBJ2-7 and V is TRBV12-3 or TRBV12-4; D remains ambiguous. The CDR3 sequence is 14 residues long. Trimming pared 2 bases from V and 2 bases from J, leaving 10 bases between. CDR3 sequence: CASSLMGSTYEQYF. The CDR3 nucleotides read TGTGCCAGCAGTTTAATGGGGTCCACCTACGAGCAGTACTTC.

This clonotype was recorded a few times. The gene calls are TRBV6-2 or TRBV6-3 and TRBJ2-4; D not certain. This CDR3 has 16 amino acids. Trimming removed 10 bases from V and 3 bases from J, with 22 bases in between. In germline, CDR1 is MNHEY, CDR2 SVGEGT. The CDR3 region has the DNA TGTGCCACCCAGACCCCCCTGGAAGTAGTCAAAAACATTCAGTACTTC. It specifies CATQTPLEVVKNIQYF.

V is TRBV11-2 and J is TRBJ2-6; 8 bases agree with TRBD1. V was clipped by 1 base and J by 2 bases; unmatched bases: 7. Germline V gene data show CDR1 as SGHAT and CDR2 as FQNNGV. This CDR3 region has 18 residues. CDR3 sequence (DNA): TGTGCCAGCAGCTTAGTGAGGGGACAGGAGACTGGGGCCAACGTCCTGACTTTC. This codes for CASSLVRGQETGANVLTF.

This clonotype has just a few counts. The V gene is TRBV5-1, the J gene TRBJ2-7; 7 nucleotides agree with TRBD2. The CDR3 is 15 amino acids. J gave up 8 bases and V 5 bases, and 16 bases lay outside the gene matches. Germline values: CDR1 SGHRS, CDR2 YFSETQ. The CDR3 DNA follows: TGCGCCAGCAGTCGGGTGGCGGGAGAGCTAGCTCAGCAGTACTTC. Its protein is CASSRVAGELAQQYF.

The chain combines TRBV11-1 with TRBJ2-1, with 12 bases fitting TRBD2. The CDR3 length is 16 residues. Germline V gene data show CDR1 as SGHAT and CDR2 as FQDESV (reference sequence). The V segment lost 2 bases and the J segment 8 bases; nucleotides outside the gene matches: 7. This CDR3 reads CASSLQTSGSGDEQFF. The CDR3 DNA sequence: TGTGCCAGCAGCTTACAGACTAGCGGGAGTGGGGATGAGCAGTTCTTC.

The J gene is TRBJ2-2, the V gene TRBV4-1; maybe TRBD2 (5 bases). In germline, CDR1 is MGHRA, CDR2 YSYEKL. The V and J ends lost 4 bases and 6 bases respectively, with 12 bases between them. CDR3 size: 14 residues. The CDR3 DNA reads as TGCGCCAGCAGCCCCGAGGGTTTTGCCGGGGAGCTGTTTTTT. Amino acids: CASSPEGFAGELFF.

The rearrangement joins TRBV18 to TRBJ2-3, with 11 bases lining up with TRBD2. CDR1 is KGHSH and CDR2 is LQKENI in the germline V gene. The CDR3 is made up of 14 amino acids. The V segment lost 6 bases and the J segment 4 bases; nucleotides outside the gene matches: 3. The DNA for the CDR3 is TGTGCCAGCTCTACTAGCGGGAGTGCAGATACGCAGTATTTT. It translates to CASSTSGSADTQYF.

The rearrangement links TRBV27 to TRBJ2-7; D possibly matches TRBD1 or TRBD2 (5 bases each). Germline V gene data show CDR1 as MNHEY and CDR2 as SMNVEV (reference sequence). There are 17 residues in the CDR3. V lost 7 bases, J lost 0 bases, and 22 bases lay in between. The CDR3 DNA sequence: TGTGCCAGCATAACCACGAGGGGACCGACGAGCTCCTACGAGCAGTACTTC. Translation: CASITTRGPTSSYEQYF.

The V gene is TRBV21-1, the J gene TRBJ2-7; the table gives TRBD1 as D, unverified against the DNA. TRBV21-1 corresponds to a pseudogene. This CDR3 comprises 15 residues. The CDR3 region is CASSRPGQGSYEQYF. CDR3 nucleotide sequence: TGTGCCAGCAGCAGACCGGGACAGGGGAGTTACGAGCAGTACTTC.

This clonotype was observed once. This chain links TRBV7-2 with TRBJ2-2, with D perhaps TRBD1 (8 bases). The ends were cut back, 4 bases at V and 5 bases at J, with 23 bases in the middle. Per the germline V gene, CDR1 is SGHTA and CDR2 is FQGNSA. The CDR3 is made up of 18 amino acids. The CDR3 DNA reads TGTGCCAGCAGCTCAAAATGGGGGGGCAGGGGGCGGACCGGGGAGCTGTTTTTT. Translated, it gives CASSSKWGGRGRTGELFF. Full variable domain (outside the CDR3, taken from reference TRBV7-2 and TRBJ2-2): GAGVSQSPSNKVTEKGKDVELRCDPISGHTALYWYRQSLGQGLEFLIYFQGNSAPDKSGLPSDRFSAERTGGSVSTLTIQRTQQEDSAVYLCASSSKWGGRGRTGELFFGEGSRLTVL.

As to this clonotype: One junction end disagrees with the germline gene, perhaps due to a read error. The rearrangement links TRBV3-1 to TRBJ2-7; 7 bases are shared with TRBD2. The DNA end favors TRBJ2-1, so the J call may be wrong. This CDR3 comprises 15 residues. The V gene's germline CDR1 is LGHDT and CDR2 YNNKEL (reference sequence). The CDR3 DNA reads TGTGCCAGCAGACAAGGGAGGGCCAACTACAATGAGCAGTTCTTC. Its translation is CASRQGRANYNEQFF.

CDR3 sequence: CASSQISSEQFF. The DNA of the CDR3 is TGTGCCAGCAGCCAAATTAGCAGTGAGCAGTTCTTC. J is TRBJ2-1 and V is TRBV27, with D hard to call. The CDR3 contains 12 residues. Germline values: CDR1 MNHEY, CDR2 SMNVEV (reference sequence). Deletions cut 6 bases from V and 9 bases from J, with 12 bases between.

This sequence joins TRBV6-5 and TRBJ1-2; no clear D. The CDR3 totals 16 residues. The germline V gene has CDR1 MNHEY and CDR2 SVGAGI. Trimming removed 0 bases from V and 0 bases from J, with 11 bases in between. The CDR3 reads CASSYSNRLTNYGYTF. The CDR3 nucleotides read TGTGCCAGCAGTTACTCGAATAGGTTAACTAACTATGGCTACACCTTC.